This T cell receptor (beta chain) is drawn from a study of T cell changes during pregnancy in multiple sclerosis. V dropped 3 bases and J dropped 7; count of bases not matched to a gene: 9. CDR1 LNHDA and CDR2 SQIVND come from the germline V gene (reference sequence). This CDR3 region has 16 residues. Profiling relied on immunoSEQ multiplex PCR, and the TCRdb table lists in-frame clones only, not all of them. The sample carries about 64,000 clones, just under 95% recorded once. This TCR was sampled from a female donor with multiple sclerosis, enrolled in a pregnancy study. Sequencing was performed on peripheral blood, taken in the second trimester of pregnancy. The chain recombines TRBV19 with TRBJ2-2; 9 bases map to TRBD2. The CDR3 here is CASSMDSGSYIGELFF. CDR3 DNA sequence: TGTGCCAGTAGTATGGATAGCGGGAGCTATATCGGGGAGCTGTTTTTT.